The text below deals with one T cell receptor beta chain. Which antigen it targets is not known. Base qualities are missing; no much larger clone stands one base away. TCRbeta CDR3 regions were amplified from genomic DNA by means of the immunoSEQ Assay, a bias-controlled multiplex PCR. The authors' pipeline ran thus. Within the assay, amplification of reference gene primers was used to estimate how many nucleated cells each sample contained. Sequence reads were collapsed and filtered to measure the absolute abundance of every unique TCRbeta CDR3 rearrangement. For each sample, productive Simpson clonality was calculated by taking the square root of Simpson's diversity index across productive rearrangements. TCRdb carries this immuneACCESS record with in-frame sequences only. Its versions omit some clonotypes, under half of them owing to an unresolved V gene in the studies checked, with the rest unexplained. From that table come the V and J calls and clone size; the DNA was used to work out D and trimming. Counted in this sample were a few hundred thousand clones; approximately 87% of them appeared once. Of the sample, roughly 9.4% falls within the top ten clones.

V sheds 4 bases and J sheds 3 bases, leaving 24 bases between their ends. From the germline V gene (reference sequence), CDR1 is SEHNR and CDR2 is FQNEAQ. The CDR3 contains 18 residues, cysteine and phenylalanine counted. The retained sequence is limited to the CDR3, 54 bases, with the frame set at the first base. This record belongs to a study of blood T cell repertoires in COVID-19 (TCRdb year 2020). Regarding the study in general: The collaborator samples originated in the United States, Italy and Spain and spanned the acute and convalescent phases of COVID-19. The prospective study material was composed of cDNA or gDNA derived from T cells, B-cell-depleted T cells, or PBMCs. The samples were drawn from two sources: the first 160 participants of the ongoing ImmuneRACE study, and 1,254 subjects contributed by 6 global collaborators. Where available, HLA class I and class II types were obtained from metadata supplied by the sample provider rather than from assay-based typing. The dataset comprised deeply sampled blood TCRbeta repertoires from subjects exposed to, actively infected with, or recovered from COVID-19. A freely available public database, intended as a resource for researchers studying the immune response to SARS-CoV-2, is where the repertoires were released. Nearly every sample came with metadata listing a de-identified subject ID, COVID-19 status, age in years and sex.

Enrolling through a virtual design, the prospective study's participants ranged in age from roughly 18 to 89 years and lived across roughly 24 United States geographic areas. In the prospective study, cohorts were assigned on the basis of participant-reported clinical history obtained from a screening survey and a study questionnaire. For ImmuneRACE Cohort 3, a participant was defined as recovered based on two consecutive negative NP/OP PCR tests, clearance by a healthcare professional, or resolution of symptoms. In the prospective study, mobile phlebotomists collected whole blood, serum and a nasopharyngeal or oropharyngeal swab from each participant. Additional blood draws and questionnaires over an approximately 2-month period could optionally be provided by prospective study participants. Before DNA extraction, prospective study blood samples were shipped either frozen or at room temperature.

On the study overall, not on this receptor specifically: How much clinical and demographic metadata was included differed by source and by participant, and the metadata was provided uncurated.

Sequenced: PBMCs or T cells enriched from blood (not recorded which). The clonotype was recovered from a woman aged 50 to 65 who had recovered from COVID-19. The receptor chain draws on TRBV7-9 and TRBJ1-1; the best D guess is TRBD1, with 5 bases matching. The DNA sequence is as follows: TGTGCCAGCAGCTCTCTTGGTGGAGGGGCCCAAAAAGACACTGAAGCTTTCTTT. The encoded protein is CASSSLGGGAQKDTEAFF.